This TCR beta chain was recorded in a study of blood T cell repertoires in COVID-19. V was pared by 3 bases and J by 2 bases, with 4 bases of the junction left unmatched. Germline CDR1 SGHTA, CDR2 FQGNSA. The CDR3 has 15 amino acids. Allocation to cohorts depended on clinical history reported by the participants. Some clones are missing from TCRdb's copy, which holds only in-frame ones; the method was immunoSEQ multiplex PCR. The top ten clones hold around a tenth of a sample with fewer than 350,000 clones, approximately 90% of them seen once. The sequencing sample was made of PBMCs or T cells enriched from blood (not recorded which). The clonotype was recovered from a middle-aged woman who had recovered from COVID-19. The rearrangement links TRBV7-2 to TRBJ2-5; 9 bases match TRBD2. CDR3 sequence: CASSFSGGGQETQYF. The CDR3, as DNA: TGTGCCAGCAGCTTTAGCGGGGGAGGTCAAGAGACCCAGTACTTC. Drawing the rest from reference TRBV7-2 and TRBJ2-5, the complete variable domain is GAGVSQSPSNKVTEKGKDVELRCDPISGHTALYWYRQSLGQGLEFLIYFQGNSAPDKSGLPSDRFSAERTGGSVSTLTIQRTQQEDSAVYLCASSFSGGGQETQYFGPGTRLLVL.